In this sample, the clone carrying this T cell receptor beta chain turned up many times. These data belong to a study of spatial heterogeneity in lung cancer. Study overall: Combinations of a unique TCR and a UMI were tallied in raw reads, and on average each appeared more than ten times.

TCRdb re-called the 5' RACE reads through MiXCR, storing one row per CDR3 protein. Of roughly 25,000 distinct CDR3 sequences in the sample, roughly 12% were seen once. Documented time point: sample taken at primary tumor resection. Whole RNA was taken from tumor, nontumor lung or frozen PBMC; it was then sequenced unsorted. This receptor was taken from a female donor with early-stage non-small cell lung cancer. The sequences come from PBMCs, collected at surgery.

The CDR3 DNA reads as TGTGCCAGCTCGTTCGGGGCCAACGTCCTGACTTTC. Encoded protein: CASSFGANVLTF. The chain links TRBV7-9 to TRBJ2-6; D not certain. Between the trimmed V and J ends, which lost 8 bases and 4 bases, there was a span of 6 bases. The CDR3 runs to 12 residues. CDR1 is SEHNR and CDR2 is FQNEAQ in the germline V gene (reference sequence).